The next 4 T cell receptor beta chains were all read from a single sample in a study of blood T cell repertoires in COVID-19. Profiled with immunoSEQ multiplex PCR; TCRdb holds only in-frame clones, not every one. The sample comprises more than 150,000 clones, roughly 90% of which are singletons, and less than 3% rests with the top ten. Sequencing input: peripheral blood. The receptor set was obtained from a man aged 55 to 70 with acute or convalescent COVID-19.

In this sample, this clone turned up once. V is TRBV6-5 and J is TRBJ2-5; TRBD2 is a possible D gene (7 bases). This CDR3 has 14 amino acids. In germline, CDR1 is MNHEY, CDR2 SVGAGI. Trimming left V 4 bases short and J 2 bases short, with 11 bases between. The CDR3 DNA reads TGTGCCAGCAGTTCGGGGGGACAACAAGAGACCCAGTACTTC. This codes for CASSSGGQQETQYF.

CDR3 nucleotides: TGTGCCAGCAGTGAAGAGCCCTTCTATGGCTACACCTTC. This codes for CASSEEPFYGYTF. The gene calls are TRBV2 and TRBJ1-2; D ambiguous. Deletions cut 1 base from V and 4 bases from J, with 7 bases between. Germline V CDR1 and CDR2: SNHLY, FYNNEI. The CDR3 loop spans 13 amino acids.

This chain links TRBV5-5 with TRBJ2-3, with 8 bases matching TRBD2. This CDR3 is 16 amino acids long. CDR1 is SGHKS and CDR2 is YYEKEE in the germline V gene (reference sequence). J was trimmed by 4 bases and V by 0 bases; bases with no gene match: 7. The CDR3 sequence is CASSLDSGIGADTQYF. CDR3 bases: TGTGCCAGCAGCTTGGATAGCGGGATCGGGGCAGATACGCAGTATTTT.

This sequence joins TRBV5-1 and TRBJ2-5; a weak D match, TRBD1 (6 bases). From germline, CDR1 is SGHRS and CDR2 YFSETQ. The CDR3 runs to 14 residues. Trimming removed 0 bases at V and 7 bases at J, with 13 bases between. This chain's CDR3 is CASSLEQGRGTQYF. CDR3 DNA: TGCGCCAGCAGCTTGGAACAGGGTAGGGGGACCCAGTACTTC.